The clone carrying this TCR beta chain ranks as medium-sized. The sample originates from a study of immune characterization of retroperitoneal liposarcoma. Germline V gene data show CDR1 as SGHTA and CDR2 as FQGNSA. CDR3 length: 15 residues. Each CDR3 protein is one row after TCRdb ran MiXCR on the PCR reads. The table lists 9,000 to 10,000 distinct CDR3 sequences, around a quarter of them singletons. Sequenced: tumor tissue. The origin of this receptor is a male donor with retroperitoneal liposarcoma. The rearrangement uses TRBV7-2 and TRBJ2-1; D gene uncertain. The closer fit of TRBJ2-7 to the DNA end suggests the J call may be wrong. CDR3 in DNA: TGTGCCAGCAGCTTAGACACGGGTTTCTACAATGAGCAGTACTTC. Its translation: CASSLDTGFYNEQYF.